The 31 T cell receptor beta chains listed next were all sequenced from one sample in a study of metastatic and nonmetastatic thyroid tumors. TCRdb redid the clone calls on the PCR reads using MiXCR. The table shows around 20,000 clones, with 35% to 40% occurring only once. All patients were treatment-naive before thyroid surgery. Sequenced sample: tumor tissue. These receptors originate from a female donor with papillary thyroid cancer or a benign thyroid nodule (not recorded which). Some clones in this sample may be carry-over from other donors' samples.

The V and J genes are TRBV6-1 and TRBJ1-5; 7 nucleotides agree with TRBD1. V lost 5 bases, J lost 9 bases, and 7 bases stayed unmatched. This CDR3 region has 13 residues. CDR1 is MNHNS, CDR2 SASEGT, per germline. CDR3 bases: TGTGCCAGCAGTCAACAGACAGGGCGGCCCCAGCATTTT. Amino acid sequence: CASSQQTGRPQHF.

The chain recombines TRBV5-1 with TRBJ2-7, with D tentatively TRBD2 (5 bases). The V gene lost 2 bases and the J gene lost 2 bases, with 11 bases spanning the gap. Germline V gene data show CDR1 as SGHRS and CDR2 as YFSETQ. The CDR3 sequence is 14 residues long. In nucleotides, the CDR3 is TGCGCCAGCAGCTTCGGGGATTTCCCCTACGAGCAGTACTTC. It codes for CASSFGDFPYEQYF.

The chain couples TRBV5-8 to TRBJ1-5, with TRBD1 matching over 9 bases. CDR1 is SGHTS and CDR2 is YDEGEE in the germline V gene. V lost 4 bases to trimming and J lost 5 bases; unmatched junction nucleotides: 1. This CDR3 has 13 amino acids. The CDR3 spells CASSRQGDQPQHF. The CDR3 bases are TGTGCCAGCAGCCGACAGGGGGATCAGCCCCAGCATTTT. The full variable domain, completed using reference TRBV5-8 and TRBJ1-5, is EAGVTQSPTHLIKTRGQQATLRCSPISGHTSVYWYQQALGLGLQFLLWYDEGEERNRGNFPPRFSGRQFPNYSSELNVNALELEDSALYLCASSRQGDQPQHFGDGTRLSIL.

The V and J genes are TRBV18 and TRBJ2-1; D not resolved. The CDR3 spans 13 residues. V was clipped by 0 bases and J by 3 bases, with 3 bases between them. Germline CDR1 KGHSH, CDR2 LQKENI. Here the CDR3 DNA reads TGTGCCAGCTCACCACCAGACTACAATGAGCAGTTCTTC. This translates into CASSPPDYNEQFF. The variable domain in full, with the rest retrieved from reference TRBV18 and TRBJ2-1, is NAGVMQNPRHLVRRRGQEARLRCSPMKGHSHVYWYRQLPEEGLKFMVYLQKENIIDESGMPKERFSAEFPKEGPSILRIQQVVRGDSAAYFCASSPPDYNEQFFGPGTRLTVL.

The chain employs TRBV20-1 and TRBJ2-3; TRBD2 matches at 11 bases. Germline values: CDR1 DFQATT, CDR2 SNEGSKA (reference sequence). After removal of 6 bases from V and 3 bases from J, the junction contained 8 bases not matched to a gene. The CDR3 length is 15 residues. The CDR3 DNA reads TGCAGTGCAAATCCCCTAGCGGGAGGTACAGATACGCAGTATTTT. Its translation is CSANPLAGGTDTQYF.

V is TRBV5-1 and J is TRBJ2-1; D tentatively fits TRBD1 or TRBD2 (7 bases each). CDR1 SGHRS and CDR2 YFSETQ come from the germline V gene. With 3 bases removed from V and 4 bases from J, the gap between germline ends came to 17 bases. The CDR3 has 16 amino acids. The CDR3 here is CASSSTAGGGYNEQFF. In DNA form, the CDR3 reads TGCGCCAGCAGCTCCACGGCAGGGGGAGGGTACAATGAGCAGTTCTTC.

V gene TRBV7-2 combines with J gene TRBJ2-3; maybe TRBD1 (6 bases). Per germline, CDR1 SGHTA and CDR2 FQGNSA. Trimming removed 5 bases from V and 1 base from J, with 10 bases in between. This CDR3 contains 14 residues. CDR3 loop: CASSPRQGTDTQYF. CDR3 bases: TGTGCCAGCAGCCCGCGACAGGGCACAGATACGCAGTATTTT.

V is TRBV2 and J is TRBJ2-1; no clear D. V gave up 3 bases and J gave up 4 bases, with 1 base separating them. Per germline, CDR1 SNHLY and CDR2 FYNNEI. This CDR3 contains 11 residues. CDR3 in amino acids: CASSEYNEQFF. The DNA of the CDR3 is TGTGCCAGCAGTGAGTACAATGAGCAGTTCTTC. The full variable domain, completed using reference TRBV2 and TRBJ2-1, is EPEVTQTPSHQVTQMGQEVILRCVPISNHLYFYWYRQILGQKVEFLVSFYNNEISEKSEIFDDQFSVERPDGSNFTLKIRSTKLEDSAMYFCASSEYNEQFFGPGTRLTVL.

The chain employs TRBV20-1 and TRBJ2-2, with a tentative D call TRBD1 (5 bases). This CDR3 has 16 amino acids. V was cut by 8 bases and J by 2 bases, with 21 bases left in between. Germline loops: CDR1 DFQATT, CDR2 SNEGSKA (reference sequence). The CDR3 DNA reads TGCAGTACTCAAGGGGCCTCGCATCTAAACACCGGGGAGCTGTTTTTT. Its translation: CSTQGASHLNTGELFF.

The V and J genes are TRBV6-2 or TRBV6-3 and TRBJ2-2, with 13 bases matching TRBD2. Germline V gene sequence: CDR1 MNHEY, CDR2 SVGEGT. Trimming removed 5 bases from V and 3 bases from J; junction bases left unmatched: 6. The CDR3 spans 17 residues. The CDR3 protein is CASSVLAGGPYTGELFF. For the CDR3, the DNA is TGTGCCAGCAGTGTACTAGCGGGAGGGCCGTACACCGGGGAGCTGTTTTTT.

This clone was counted between two and nine times. CDR3 nucleotide sequence: TGTGCCATCAGTGGTAAGGGACTAGCGGAAGATACGCAGTATTTT. It specifies CAISGKGLAEDTQYF. The rearrangement joins TRBV10-3 to TRBJ2-3, with TRBD2 matching 11 bases. This CDR3 comprises 15 residues. The germline gives CDR1 ENHRY, CDR2 SYGVKD. J was trimmed by 5 bases and V by 4 bases; bases with no gene match: 5.

The chain uses TRBV28 and TRBJ2-3, with 10 bases lining up with TRBD2. The ends lost 3 bases at V and 2 bases at J; junction bases unmatched: 8. The CDR3 is made up of 17 amino acids. CDR1 is MDHEN, CDR2 SYDVKM, per germline. Here the CDR3 DNA reads TGTGCCAGCAGTTTTGTACGTCTAGCGGGAGACACAGATACGCAGTATTTT. It specifies CASSFVRLAGDTDTQYF. Looking up the rest from reference TRBV28 and TRBJ2-3 gives the full variable domain: DVKVTQSSRYLVKRTGEKVFLECVQDMDHENMFWYRQDPGLGLRLIYFSYDVKMKEKGDIPEGYSVSREKKERFSLILESASTNQTSMYLCASSFVRLAGDTDTQYFGPGTRLTVL.

The chain couples TRBV6-2 or TRBV6-3 to TRBJ2-1, with 10 bases that match TRBD2. This CDR3 contains 19 residues. The germline gives CDR1 MNHEY, CDR2 SVGEGT. After removal of 0 bases from V and 0 bases from J, the junction contained 8 bases not matched to a gene. In DNA, the CDR3 is TGTGCCAGCAGTTACTCGAATCTAGCGGGAGTGGTCTCCTACAATGAGCAGTTCTTC. It is translated as CASSYSNLAGVVSYNEQFF.

The rearrangement uses TRBV2 and TRBJ2-3; unclear D gene. V shed 4 bases and J shed 1 base, with 6 bases lying between them. Germline V gene sequence: CDR1 SNHLY, CDR2 FYNNEI. The CDR3 contains 13 residues. The CDR3 DNA sequence: TGTGCCAGCAGTGCGACTGGCACAGATACGCAGTATTTT. Its translation: CASSATGTDTQYF.

The gene calls are TRBV19 and TRBJ1-6; D is unresolved. The V end lost 6 bases, the J end lost 5 bases, and 8 bases lay between the germline ends. CDR3 size: 13 residues. Germline V gene data show CDR1 as LNHDA and CDR2 as SQIVND (reference sequence). The CDR3, as DNA: TGTGCCAGTAGCCAGCCGGATAATTCACCCCTCCACTTT. Amino acid sequence: CASSQPDNSPLHF.

The gene calls are TRBV2 and TRBJ2-7; 15 nucleotides line up with TRBD2. The length of the CDR3 is 19 residues. The V and J ends lost 0 bases and 7 bases, in that order; junction bases with no gene match: 13. Germline V gene lookup returns CDR1 SNHLY and CDR2 FYNNEI. In DNA, the CDR3 is TGTGCCAGCAGTGAAGCTCGGACTAGCGGGGGGGTAATGGCGCGGGAGCAGTACTTC. As protein: CASSEARTSGGVMAREQYF.

The rearrangement uses TRBV5-1 and TRBJ2-3; D remains unclear. Germline assignment: CDR1 SGHRS and CDR2 YFSETQ. V was pared by 2 bases and J by 2 bases, with 15 bases between. The CDR3 is 16 amino acids. The CDR3 protein is CASSLSSTSLTDTQYF. The DNA of the CDR3 is TGCGCCAGCAGCTTATCCAGCACTTCCCTCACAGATACGCAGTATTTT.

V gene TRBV20-1 combines with J gene TRBJ2-1; 8 nucleotides align to TRBD2. The V segment lost 5 bases and the J segment 8 bases; nucleotides outside the gene matches: 8. The CDR3 spans 13 residues. In germline, CDR1 is DFQATT, CDR2 SNEGSKA (reference sequence). CDR3 amino acids: CSAGGAGVHEQFF. The CDR3 bases are TGCAGTGCTGGGGGAGCGGGAGTTCATGAGCAGTTCTTC.

This clone was detected only a few times. The chain recombines TRBV2 with TRBJ2-7; no clear D. V lost 4 bases, J lost 1 base, and 5 bases lay in between. This CDR3 spans 12 amino acids. Germline V gives CDR1 SNHLY, CDR2 FYNNEI. CDR3 loop: CASSVKSYEQYF. CDR3 DNA: TGTGCCAGCAGTGTGAAGTCCTACGAGCAGTACTTC.

As concerns this clone: A much larger clone differs by one base, so this may be a read error. V gene TRBV4-3 combines with J gene TRBJ1-5; 9 positions agree with TRBD1. From germline, CDR1 is LGHNA and CDR2 YSLEER. CDR3 length equals 15 residues. Trimming removed 8 bases from V and 9 bases from J; junction bases left unmatched: 14. CDR3 loop: CASGPHDRGSAPQHF. The CDR3 DNA sequence: TGCGCCAGCGGCCCACACGACAGGGGGTCTGCGCCCCAGCATTTT.

This clone came up a few times. One end of the junction is discordant with germline, which a read error may explain. The V gene is TRBV6-5, the J gene TRBJ1-2; tentative D call: TRBD1 (6 bases). There are 16 residues in the CDR3. Germline CDR1 MNHEY, CDR2 SVGAGI. This CDR3 reads CASSYLTGGRNDGYTF. Written as DNA, the CDR3 is TGTGCCAGCAGTTACCTCACTGGGGGGCGTAACGATGGCTACACCTTC.

The J gene is TRBJ1-1, the V gene TRBV20-1, with 7 nucleotides matching TRBD1. The V gene end was trimmed by 0 bases and the J gene end by 4 bases; junction bases not matched to a gene: 8. The CDR3 is 15 amino acids. The germline V gene has CDR1 DFQATT and CDR2 SNEGSKA (reference sequence). The CDR3 DNA reads as TGCAGTGCTAGAGATTCGGCAGGGGGAGGCACTGAAGCTTTCTTT. Its protein is CSARDSAGGGTEAFF.

Only a few counts were recorded for this clone. V gene TRBV19 combines with J gene TRBJ1-5, with a tentative D call TRBD1 (5 bases). With 6 bases removed from V and 6 bases from J, the gap between germline ends came to 12 bases. Looked up from germline, CDR1 is LNHDA and CDR2 is SQIVND (reference sequence). This CDR3 spans 13 amino acids. CDR3 sequence reads: CASRGLVIQPQHF. The CDR3 DNA reads TGTGCCAGTAGGGGGCTTGTCATTCAGCCCCAGCATTTT.

A few counts support this clone. The chain is built from TRBV6-2 or TRBV6-3 and TRBJ2-7; TRBD2 agrees at 12 bases. The germline V gene encodes CDR1 MNHEY and CDR2 SVGEGT. V shed 2 bases and J 0 bases; nucleotides not matched to a gene: 2. CDR3 length: 16 residues. This CDR3 is CASSYPLAGGSYEQYF. The DNA for the CDR3 is TGTGCCAGCAGTTACCCACTAGCGGGAGGCTCCTACGAGCAGTACTTC.

This clone has more than one count but fewer than ten. V is TRBV6-7 and J is TRBJ2-7; 9 bases line up with TRBD1. TRBV6-7 is noted as an ORF with a role that remains uncertain. The CDR3 extends over 15 amino acids. V lost 2 bases to trimming and J lost 3 bases; unmatched junction nucleotides: 5. CDR3 residues: CASSYAGTGYYEQYF. DNA of the CDR3: TGTGCCAGCAGTTACGCCGGGACAGGGTACTACGAGCAGTACTTC.

V usage is TRBV10-1 and J usage is TRBJ2-1; 13 positions match TRBD2. J gave up 7 bases and V 8 bases, and 8 bases lay outside the gene matches. Germline V CDR1 and CDR2: WNHNN, SYGVQD (reference sequence). The CDR3 loop spans 15 amino acids. This chain's CDR3 is CASETGTSGKNEQFF. The CDR3 DNA reads as TGCGCCAGCGAGACCGGGACTAGCGGGAAGAATGAGCAGTTCTTC.

This clone was detected a few times. The chain employs TRBV12-3 or TRBV12-4 and TRBJ2-5; D might be TRBD1 or TRBD2, each matching 5 bases. V lost 3 bases, J lost 0 bases, and 8 bases lay in between. This CDR3 spans 14 amino acids. CDR3 in amino acids: CASSLGEHQETQYF. The DNA of the CDR3 is TGTGCCAGCAGTTTGGGGGAGCACCAAGAGACCCAGTACTTC.

The chain carries TRBV13 and TRBJ2-3, with no clear D. From germline, CDR1 is PRHDT and CDR2 FYEKMQ (reference sequence). CDR3 length equals 13 residues. V lost 6 bases and J lost 0, with 7 bases in between. CDR3 sequence (DNA): TGTGCCAGCAGTCGGAGTAGCACAGATACGCAGTATTTT. Translating it yields CASSRSSTDTQYF.

This chain uses TRBV27 with TRBJ1-5; perhaps TRBD1 as D (5 bases). Looked up from germline, CDR1 is MNHEY and CDR2 is SMNVEV (reference sequence). The V end lost 2 bases, the J end lost 5 bases, and 7 bases lay between the germline ends. This CDR3 is 13 amino acids long. The CDR3 sequence: CASSLRGDQPQHF. DNA of the CDR3: TGTGCCAGCAGTTTAAGGGGAGATCAGCCCCAGCATTTT.

J is TRBJ2-2 and V is TRBV5-1; D perhaps matches TRBD2 (5 bases). The V end lost 0 bases, the J end lost 5 bases, and 14 bases lay between the germline ends. CDR1 and CDR2 (germline): SGHRS, YFSETQ. The CDR3 has 16 residues. CDR3 region: CASSLGPRAQTGELFF. For the CDR3, the DNA is TGCGCCAGCAGCTTGGGCCCGAGGGCGCAGACCGGGGAGCTGTTTTTT.

The chain carries TRBV7-3 and TRBJ2-7; 9 nucleotides agree with TRBD1. J gave up 5 bases and V 3 bases, and 5 bases lay outside the gene matches. The CDR3 covers 14 residues. CDR1 and CDR2 (germline): SGHTA, FQGTGA. The CDR3 reads CASSLGGQGHEQYF. CDR3 in DNA: TGTGCCAGCAGCTTGGGGGGACAGGGCCACGAGCAGTACTTC. The whole variable domain, remainder taken from reference TRBV7-3 and TRBJ2-7, is GAGVSQTPSNKVTEKGKYVELRCDPISGHTALYWYRQSLGQGPEFLIYFQGTGAADDSGLPNDRFFAVRPEGSVSTLKIQRTERGDSAVYLCASSLGGQGHEQYFGPGTRLTVT.